This TCR beta chain was recorded in a study of cytomegalovirus exposure and HLA in healthy donors. Study-level points and caveats: Productive rates of about 87% or about 30% were seen for most TCR beta V segments in an earlier analysis. Researchers counted over 150 TCR beta chains as cytomegalovirus-associated. Donor immune exposure was known only as CMV serostatus.

Vbeta (60) and Jbeta (13) primers were used in the PCR. TCRdb's table, derived via immunoSEQ multiplex PCR, lists solely in-frame clones and lacks some. This sample has approximately 170,000 clones; 77% occur once, and the top ten carry about 2.4%. The CDR3 consists of 15 residues. The germline CDR1 and CDR2 sequences are KGHSH and LQKENI. Trimming stripped 2 bases from V and 7 bases from J, with 15 bases between. Note on this clone: Its specificity is not known.

The sample comprised PBMCs. The chain joins TRBV18 to TRBJ2-1; the D gene is possibly TRBD2 (5 bases). This TCR was recovered from a woman in her forties in good health and CMV-seropositive. CDR3 coding DNA: TGTGCCAGCTCACCAATTAGCGCAGGCGGGAATGAGCAGTTCTTC. Translated: CASSPISAGGNEQFF.